This entry describes one T cell receptor (beta chain). Its target is not known. The sample is drawn from a study of T cell responses to AZD1222 COVID-19 vaccine. Study-wide findings and caveats: All repertoire sampling was performed exclusively after the peak T cell response. CD4 TCRs linked to vaccination spanned spike, dominating at 160-218 and 743-854. Clonal diversity may have been underestimated in mostly white British donors.

Germline V gene sequence: CDR1 SGHRS, CDR2 YFSETQ. Losses at the gene ends were 4 bases for V and 3 bases for J; bases not matched to a gene: 10. The CDR3 has 16 amino acids. Profiled with immunoSEQ multiplex PCR; TCRdb holds only in-frame clones, not every one. The sample records under 100,000 clones, about 92% being singletons. Combined were second doses at about 4 or about 12 weeks. The sample was peripheral blood, taken 28 days after the second AZD1222 dose. The source is an adult who received the AZD1222 COVID-19 vaccine. V usage is TRBV5-1 and J usage is TRBJ1-1; 9 bases are shared with TRBD1. CDR3 residues: CASSRTGGGIDTEAFF. DNA for the CDR3: TGCGCCAGCAGCCGTACAGGGGGCGGAATAGACACTGAAGCTTTCTTT.